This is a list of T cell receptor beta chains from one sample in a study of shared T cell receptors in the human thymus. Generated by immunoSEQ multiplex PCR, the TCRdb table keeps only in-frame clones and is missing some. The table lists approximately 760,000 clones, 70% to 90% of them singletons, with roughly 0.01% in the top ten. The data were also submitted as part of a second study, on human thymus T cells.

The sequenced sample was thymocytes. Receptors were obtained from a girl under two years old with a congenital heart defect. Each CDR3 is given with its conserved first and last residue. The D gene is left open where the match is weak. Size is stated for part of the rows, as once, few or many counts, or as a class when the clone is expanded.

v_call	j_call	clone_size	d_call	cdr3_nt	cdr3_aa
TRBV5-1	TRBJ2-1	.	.	TGCGCCAGCAGCTTGGTCAGTGCACTGGGCAGGGGACCCTCCAATGAGCAGTTCTTC	CASSLVSALGRGPSNEQFF
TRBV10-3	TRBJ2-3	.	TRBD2	TGTGCCACCGTAGCGGGGGGCGCAGATACGCAGTATTTT	CATVAGGADTQYF
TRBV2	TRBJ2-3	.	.	TGTGCCAGCAGACCCCCCCGGTTAGCAGATACGCAGTATTTT	CASRPPRLADTQYF
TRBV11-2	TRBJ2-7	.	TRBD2	TGTGCCAGCAGCTTAGGGCTAGCGGGGGGCTACGAGCAGTACTTC	CASSLGLAGGYEQYF
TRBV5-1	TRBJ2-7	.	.	TGCGCCAGCAGCTTGGCCCCGGGAAGCTACGAGCAGTACTTC	CASSLAPGSYEQYF
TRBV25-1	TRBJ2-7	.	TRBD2	TGTGCCAGCGGAAGTCGGGAGGGGCAGTCTAGCTGGCACGATCAGTACTTC	CASGSREGQSSWHDQYF
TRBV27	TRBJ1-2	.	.	TGTGCCAGCAGTAAAAGCCACGACAGACTGACATATGGCTACACCTTC	CASSKSHDRLTYGYTF
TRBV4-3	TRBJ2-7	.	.	TGCGCCAGCAGCCCCGTCGCCCTCTCCTACGGGCAGTACTTC	CASSPVALSYGQYF
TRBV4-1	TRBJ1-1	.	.	TGCGCCAGCAGCTTAAGGGGGTCGGGAGGGACCCCGGGGACTGAAGCTTTCTTT	CASSLRGSGGTPGTEAFF
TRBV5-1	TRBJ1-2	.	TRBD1	TGCGCCAGCAGCTTTCCCAGTGGCCCAACACAGGGGGATGGCTACACCTTC	CASSFPSGPTQGDGYTF
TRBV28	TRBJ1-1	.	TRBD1	TGTGCCACCCTCCCCCGGCCGGGACAGGGGATGAACACTGAAGCTTTCTTT	CATLPRPGQGMNTEAFF
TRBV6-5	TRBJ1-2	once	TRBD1	TGTGCCAGCAGTTATCAGGACAGGGCCTTGGATGGCTACACCTTC	CASSYQDRALDGYTF
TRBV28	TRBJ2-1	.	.	TGTGCCAGCAGTTTGGGGCTGAATGAGCAGTTCTTC	CASSLGLNEQFF
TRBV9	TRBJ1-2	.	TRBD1	TGTGCCAGCAGCGTAGTGCCGGGACAGGGGGCGCCTAACTATGGCTACACCTTC	CASSVVPGQGAPNYGYTF
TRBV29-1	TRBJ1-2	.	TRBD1	TGCAGCGACAAGCTCACAGGGGGGACTAACTATGGCTACACCTTC	CSDKLTGGTNYGYTF
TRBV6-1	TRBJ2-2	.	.	TGTGCCAGCTGTATGGAGGGGGCGATCGGGGAGCTGTTTTTT	CASCMEGAIGELFF
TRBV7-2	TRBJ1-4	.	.	TGTGCCAGCAGCTCACTCGGAGCAGGGTCTTGGCCTAATGAAAAACTGTTTTTT	CASSSLGAGSWPNEKLFF
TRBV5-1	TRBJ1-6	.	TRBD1	TGCGCCAGCAGCTTGTGTGTGGGACAGAAAAATTCACCCCTCCACTTT	CASSLCVGQKNSPLHF
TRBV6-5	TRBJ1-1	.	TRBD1	TGTGCCAGCAGTTATTTGGACAGGGGCCCGAACACTGAAGCTTTCTTT	CASSYLDRGPNTEAFF
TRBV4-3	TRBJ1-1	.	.	TGCGCCAGCAGCCAAGACTCGGGCAGGGGGAACACTGAAGCTTTCTTT	CASSQDSGRGNTEAFF
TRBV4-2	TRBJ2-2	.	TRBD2	TGTGCCAGCAGCCAAGATACGCGCGGGGGGGACACCGGGGAGCTGTTTTTT	CASSQDTRGGDTGELFF
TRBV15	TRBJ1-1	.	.	TGTGCCACCAGCAGAGATGGCACAGAGCTTGAAGCTTTCTTT	CATSRDGTELEAFF
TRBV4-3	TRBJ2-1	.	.	TGCGCCAGCAGCGCAGGGGCCTTCAATGAGCAGTTCTTC	CASSAGAFNEQFF
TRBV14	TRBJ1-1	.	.	TGTGCCAGCAGCCAGCGACACTTTATAATGAACACTGAAGCTTTCTTT	CASSQRHFIMNTEAFF
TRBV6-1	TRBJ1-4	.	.	TGTGCCAGCAGATTCCAGGGTTCCGGTGAAAAACTGTTTTTT	CASRFQGSGEKLFF
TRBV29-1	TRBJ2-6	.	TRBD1	TGCAGCGTGGACGTCCGGGACAGGGGGCCTGGGGACTCTGGGGCCAACGTCCTGACTTTC	CSVDVRDRGPGDSGANVLTF
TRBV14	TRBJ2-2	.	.	TGTGCCAGCAGCCAAGAAATGAGCGGAAGAGCGAACACCGGGGAGCTGTTTTTT	CASSQEMSGRANTGELFF
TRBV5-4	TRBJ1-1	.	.	TGTGCCAGCAGTATCTCACTATTGGACACTGAAGCTTTCTTT	CASSISLLDTEAFF
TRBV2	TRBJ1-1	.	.	TGTGCCAGCGCGGAAGAGGTTGACACTGAAGCTTTCTTT	CASAEEVDTEAFF
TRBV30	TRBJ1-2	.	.	TGTGCCTGGAGTGTTAGCGGCTATGGCTACACCTTC	CAWSVSGYGYTF
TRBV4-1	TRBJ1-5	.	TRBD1	TGCGCCAGCAGCCAAGAGGCCAGGGGGCATCAGCCCCAGCATTTT	CASSQEARGHQPQHF
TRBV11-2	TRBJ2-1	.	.	TGTGCCAGCAGCAGAGAACTACCGAGCTCCTACAATGAGCAGTTCTTC	CASSRELPSSYNEQFF